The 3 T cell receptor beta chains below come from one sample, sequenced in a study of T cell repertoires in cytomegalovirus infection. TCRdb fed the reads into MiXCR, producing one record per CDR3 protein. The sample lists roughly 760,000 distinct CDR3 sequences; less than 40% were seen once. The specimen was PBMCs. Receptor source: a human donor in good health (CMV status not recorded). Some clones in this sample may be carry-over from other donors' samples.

CDR3 sequence: CSVEAITDEQFF. The CDR3 DNA sequence: TGCAGCGTTGAGGCGATTACCGATGAGCAGTTCTTC. The chain has TRBV29-1 and TRBJ2-1; no firm D call. Germline CDR1 and CDR2: SQVTM and ANQGSEA. This CDR3 has 12 residues. V lost 3 bases, J lost 8 bases, and 11 bases lay in between.

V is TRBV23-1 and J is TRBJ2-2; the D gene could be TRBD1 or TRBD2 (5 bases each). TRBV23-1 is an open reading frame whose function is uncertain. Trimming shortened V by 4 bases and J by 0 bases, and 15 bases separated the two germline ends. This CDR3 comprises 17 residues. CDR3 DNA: TGCGCCAGCAGTCTCTTAGCACAGGACTCGAACACCGGGGAGCTGTTTTTT. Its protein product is CASSLLAQDSNTGELFF.

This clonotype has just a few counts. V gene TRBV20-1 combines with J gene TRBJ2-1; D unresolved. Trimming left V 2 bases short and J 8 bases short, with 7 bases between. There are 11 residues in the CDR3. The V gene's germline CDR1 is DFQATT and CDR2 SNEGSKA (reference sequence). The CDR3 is CSARRLDEQFF. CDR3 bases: TGCAGTGCTAGAAGGTTGGATGAGCAGTTCTTC.